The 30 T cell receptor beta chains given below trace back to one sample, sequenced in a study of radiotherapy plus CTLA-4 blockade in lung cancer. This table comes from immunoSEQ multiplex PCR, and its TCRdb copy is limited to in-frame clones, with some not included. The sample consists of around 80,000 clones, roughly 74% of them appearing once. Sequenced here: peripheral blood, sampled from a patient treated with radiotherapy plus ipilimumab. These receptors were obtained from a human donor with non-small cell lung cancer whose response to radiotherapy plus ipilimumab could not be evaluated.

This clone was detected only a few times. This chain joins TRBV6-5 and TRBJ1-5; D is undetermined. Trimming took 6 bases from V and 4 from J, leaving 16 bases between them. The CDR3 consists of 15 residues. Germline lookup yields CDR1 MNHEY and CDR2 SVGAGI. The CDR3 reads CASRPGLGENQPQHF. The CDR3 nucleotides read TGTGCCAGCAGACCCGGACTTGGGGAGAATCAGCCCCAGCATTTT.

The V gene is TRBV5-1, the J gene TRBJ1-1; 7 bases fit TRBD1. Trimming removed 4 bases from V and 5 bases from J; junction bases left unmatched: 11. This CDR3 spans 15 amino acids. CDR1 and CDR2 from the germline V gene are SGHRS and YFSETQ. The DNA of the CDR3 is TGCGCCAGCAGCGTATCTGCAGGGGGAAGAACTGAAGCTTTCTTT. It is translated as CASSVSAGGRTEAFF.

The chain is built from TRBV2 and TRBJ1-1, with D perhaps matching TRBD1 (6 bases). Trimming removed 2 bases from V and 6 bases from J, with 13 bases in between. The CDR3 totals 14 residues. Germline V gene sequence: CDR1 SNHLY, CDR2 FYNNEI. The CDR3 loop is CASSELLAGAEAFF. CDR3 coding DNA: TGTGCCAGCAGTGAACTTCTTGCAGGGGCTGAAGCTTTCTTT.

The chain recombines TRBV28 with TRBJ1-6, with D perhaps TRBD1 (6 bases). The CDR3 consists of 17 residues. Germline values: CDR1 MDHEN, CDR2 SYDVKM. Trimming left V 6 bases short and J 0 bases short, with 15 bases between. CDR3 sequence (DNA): TGTGCCAGCAGATGGACAGAGCTTAGCTCCTATAATTCACCCCTCCACTTT. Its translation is CASRWTELSSYNSPLHF.

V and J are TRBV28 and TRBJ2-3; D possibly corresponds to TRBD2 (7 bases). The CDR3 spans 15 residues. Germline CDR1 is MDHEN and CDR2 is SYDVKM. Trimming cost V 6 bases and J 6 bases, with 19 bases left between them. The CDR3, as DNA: TGTGCCAGCAGCCCAGACGGGGGGCGCTCCGATACGCAGTATTTT. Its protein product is CASSPDGGRSDTQYF.

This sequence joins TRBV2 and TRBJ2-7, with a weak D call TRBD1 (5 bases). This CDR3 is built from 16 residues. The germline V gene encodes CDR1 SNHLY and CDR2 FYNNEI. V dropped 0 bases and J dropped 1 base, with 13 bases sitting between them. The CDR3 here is CASSEAGQGPSYEQYF. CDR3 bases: TGTGCCAGCAGTGAAGCGGGGCAGGGCCCTTCCTACGAGCAGTACTTC.

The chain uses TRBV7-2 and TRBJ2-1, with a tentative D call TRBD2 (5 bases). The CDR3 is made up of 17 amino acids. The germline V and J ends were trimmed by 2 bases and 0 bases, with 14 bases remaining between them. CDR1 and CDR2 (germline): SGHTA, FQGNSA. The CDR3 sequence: CASSLQGAENSYNEQFF. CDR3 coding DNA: TGTGCCAGCAGCTTACAAGGAGCGGAGAACTCCTACAATGAGCAGTTCTTC.

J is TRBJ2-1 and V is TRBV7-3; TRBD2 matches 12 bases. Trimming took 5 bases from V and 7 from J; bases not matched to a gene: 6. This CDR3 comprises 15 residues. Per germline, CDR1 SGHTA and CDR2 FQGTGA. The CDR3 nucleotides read TGTGCCAGCAGCGTGACTAGCGGGAGAGGTAATGAGCAGTTCTTC. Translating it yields CASSVTSGRGNEQFF. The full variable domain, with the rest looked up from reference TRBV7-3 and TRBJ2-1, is GAGVSQTPSNKVTEKGKYVELRCDPISGHTALYWYRQSLGQGPEFLIYFQGTGAADDSGLPNDRFFAVRPEGSVSTLKIQRTERGDSAVYLCASSVTSGRGNEQFFGPGTRLTVL.

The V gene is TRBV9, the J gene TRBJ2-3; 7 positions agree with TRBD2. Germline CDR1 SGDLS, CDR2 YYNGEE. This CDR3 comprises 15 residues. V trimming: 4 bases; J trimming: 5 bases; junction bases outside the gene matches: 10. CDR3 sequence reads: CASSSWTRKGDTQYF. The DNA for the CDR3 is TGTGCCAGCAGCTCTTGGACTAGGAAAGGAGATACGCAGTATTTT.

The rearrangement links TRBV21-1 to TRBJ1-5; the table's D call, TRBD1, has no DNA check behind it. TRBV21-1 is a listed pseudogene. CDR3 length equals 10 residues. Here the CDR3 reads CASHNQPQHF. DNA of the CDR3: TGTGCCAGCCATAATCAGCCCCAGCATTTT.

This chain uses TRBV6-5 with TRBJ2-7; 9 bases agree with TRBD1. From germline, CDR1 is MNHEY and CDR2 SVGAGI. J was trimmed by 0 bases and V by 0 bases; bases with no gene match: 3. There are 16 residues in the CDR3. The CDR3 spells CASSYSDRGISYEQYF. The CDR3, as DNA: TGTGCCAGCAGTTACTCGGACAGGGGTATCTCCTACGAGCAGTACTTC.

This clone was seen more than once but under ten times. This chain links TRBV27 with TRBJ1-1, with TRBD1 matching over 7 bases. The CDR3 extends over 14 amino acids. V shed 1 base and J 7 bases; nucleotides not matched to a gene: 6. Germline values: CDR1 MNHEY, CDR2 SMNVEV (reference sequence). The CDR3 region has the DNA TGTGCCAGCAGTTTATATACGGCAGGGGGTGAAGCTTTCTTT. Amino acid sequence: CASSLYTAGGEAFF.

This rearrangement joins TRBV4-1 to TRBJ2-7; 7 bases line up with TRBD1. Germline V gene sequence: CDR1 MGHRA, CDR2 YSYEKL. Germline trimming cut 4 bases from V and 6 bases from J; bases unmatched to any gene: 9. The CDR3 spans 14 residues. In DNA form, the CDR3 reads TGCGCCAGCAGCCGGGGACAGTGGGGCGGCGAGCAGTACTTC. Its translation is CASSRGQWGGEQYF.

The chain's CDR3 is CASSILAGGYNEQFF. In DNA, the CDR3 is TGTGCCAGCAGCATTCTAGCGGGAGGTTACAATGAGCAGTTCTTC. The chain is built from TRBV11-2 and TRBJ2-1; 11 bases align to TRBD2. Germline V gene sequence: CDR1 SGHAT, CDR2 FQNNGV. V lost 5 bases, J lost 4 bases, and 4 bases stayed unmatched. The CDR3 sequence is 15 residues long.

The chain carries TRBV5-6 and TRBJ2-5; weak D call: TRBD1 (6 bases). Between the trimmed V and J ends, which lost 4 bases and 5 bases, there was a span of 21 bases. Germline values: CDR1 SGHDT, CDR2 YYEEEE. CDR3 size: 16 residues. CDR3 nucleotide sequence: TGTGCCAGCAGCCCAGGGACATTAAGGGTCCTGGAGACCCAGTACTTC. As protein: CASSPGTLRVLETQYF.

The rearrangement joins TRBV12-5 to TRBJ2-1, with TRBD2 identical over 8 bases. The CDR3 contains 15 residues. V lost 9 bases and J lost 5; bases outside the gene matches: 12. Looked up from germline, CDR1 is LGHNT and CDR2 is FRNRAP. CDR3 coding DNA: TGTGCTAGCGTCCTCTCGGGAGGGCGGGACAATGAGCAGTTCTTC. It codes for CASVLSGGRDNEQFF.

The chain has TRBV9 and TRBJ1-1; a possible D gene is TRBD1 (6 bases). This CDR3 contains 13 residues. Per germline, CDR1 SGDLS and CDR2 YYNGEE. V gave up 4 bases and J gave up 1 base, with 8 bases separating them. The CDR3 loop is CASSNRENTEAFF. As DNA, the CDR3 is TGTGCCAGCAGCAACAGGGAGAACACTGAAGCTTTCTTT.

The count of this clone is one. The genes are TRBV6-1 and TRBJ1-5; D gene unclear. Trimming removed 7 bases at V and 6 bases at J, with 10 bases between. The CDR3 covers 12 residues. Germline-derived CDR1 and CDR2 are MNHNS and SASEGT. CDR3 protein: CASNKVGQPQHF. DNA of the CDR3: TGTGCCAGCAATAAAGTCGGTCAGCCCCAGCATTTT.

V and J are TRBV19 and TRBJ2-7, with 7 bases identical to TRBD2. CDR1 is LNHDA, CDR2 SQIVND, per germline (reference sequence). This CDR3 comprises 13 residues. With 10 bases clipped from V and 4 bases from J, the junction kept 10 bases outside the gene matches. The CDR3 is CATRKAGAYEQYF. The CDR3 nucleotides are TGTGCCACTCGTAAGGCGGGAGCATACGAGCAGTACTTC.

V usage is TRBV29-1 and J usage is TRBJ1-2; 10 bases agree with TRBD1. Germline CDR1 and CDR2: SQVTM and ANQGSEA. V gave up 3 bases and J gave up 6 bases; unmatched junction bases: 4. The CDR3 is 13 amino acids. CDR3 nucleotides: TGCAGCGTTGAGCCTGGACAGGGGGATGGCTACACCTTC. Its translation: CSVEPGQGDGYTF.

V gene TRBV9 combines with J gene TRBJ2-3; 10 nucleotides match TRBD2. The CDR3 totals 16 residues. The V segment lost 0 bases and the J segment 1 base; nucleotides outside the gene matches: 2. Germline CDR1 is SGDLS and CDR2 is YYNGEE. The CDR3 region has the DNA TGTGCCAGCAGCGTAGGGCTAGCGGGGGGCACAGATACGCAGTATTTT. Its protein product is CASSVGLAGGTDTQYF.

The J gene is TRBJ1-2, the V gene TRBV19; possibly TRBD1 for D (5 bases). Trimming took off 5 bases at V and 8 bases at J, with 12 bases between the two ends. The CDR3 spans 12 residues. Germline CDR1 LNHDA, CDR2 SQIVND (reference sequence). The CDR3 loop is CASSRDREGYTF. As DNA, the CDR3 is TGTGCCAGTAGTCGCGACAGAGAAGGCTACACCTTC.

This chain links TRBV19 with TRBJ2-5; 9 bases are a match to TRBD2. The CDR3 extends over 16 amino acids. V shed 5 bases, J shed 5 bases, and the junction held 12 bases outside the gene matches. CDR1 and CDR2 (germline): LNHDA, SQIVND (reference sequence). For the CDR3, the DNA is TGTGCCAGTAGTCCCGCGGGGCGGGGGGGCGGTGAGACCCAGTACTTC. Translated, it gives CASSPAGRGGGETQYF. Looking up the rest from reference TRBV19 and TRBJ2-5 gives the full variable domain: DGGITQSPKYLFRKEGQNVTLSCEQNLNHDAMYWYRQDPGQGLRLIYYSQIVNDFQKGDIAEGYSVSREKKESFPLTVTSAQKNPTAFYLCASSPAGRGGGETQYFGPGTRLLVL.

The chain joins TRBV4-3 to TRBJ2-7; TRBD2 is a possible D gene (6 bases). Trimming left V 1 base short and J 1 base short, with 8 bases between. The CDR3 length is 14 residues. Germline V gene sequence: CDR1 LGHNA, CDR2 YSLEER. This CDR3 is CASSQGAGSYEQYF. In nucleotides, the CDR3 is TGCGCCAGCAGCCAAGGGGCGGGATCCTACGAGCAGTACTTC.

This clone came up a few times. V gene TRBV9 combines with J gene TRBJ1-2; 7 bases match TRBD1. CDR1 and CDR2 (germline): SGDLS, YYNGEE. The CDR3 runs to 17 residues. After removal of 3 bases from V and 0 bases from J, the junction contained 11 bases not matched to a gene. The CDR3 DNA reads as TGTGCCAGCAGCGGCTATGAGAGGGACAGTTCTAACTATGGCTACACCTTC. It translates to CASSGYERDSSNYGYTF.

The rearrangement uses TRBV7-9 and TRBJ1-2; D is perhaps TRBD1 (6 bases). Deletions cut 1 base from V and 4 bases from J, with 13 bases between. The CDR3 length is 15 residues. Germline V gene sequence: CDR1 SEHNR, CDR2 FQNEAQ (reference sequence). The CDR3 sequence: CASSLEGVYFYGYTF. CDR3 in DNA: TGTGCCAGCAGCTTAGAGGGGGTTTACTTCTATGGCTACACCTTC. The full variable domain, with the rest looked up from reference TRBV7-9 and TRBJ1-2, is DTGVSQNPRHKITKRGQNVTFRCDPISEHNRLYWYRQTLGQGPEFLTYFQNEAQLEKSRLLSDRFSAERPKGSFSTLEIQRTEQGDSAMYLCASSLEGVYFYGYTFGSGTRLTVV.

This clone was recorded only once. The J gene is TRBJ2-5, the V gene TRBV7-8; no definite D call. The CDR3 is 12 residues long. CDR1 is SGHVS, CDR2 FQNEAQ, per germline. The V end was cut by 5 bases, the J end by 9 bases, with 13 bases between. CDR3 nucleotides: TGTGCCAGCAGCAAACTTCTCGAGGCCCAGTACTTC. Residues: CASSKLLEAQYF.

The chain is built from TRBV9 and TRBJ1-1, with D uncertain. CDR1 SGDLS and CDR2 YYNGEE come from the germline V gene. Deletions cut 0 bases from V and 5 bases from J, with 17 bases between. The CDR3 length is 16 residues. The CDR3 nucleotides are TGTGCCAGCAGCGTAGCGGAAGGTCGGAGGAAAACTGAAGCTTTCTTT. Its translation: CASSVAEGRRKTEAFF.

CDR3 nucleotides: TGTGCCAGTAGTAGAGAGGGCAGGGCCAATCAGCCCCAGCATTTT. This encodes CASSREGRANQPQHF. The chain is built from TRBV19 and TRBJ1-5; maybe TRBD1 (5 bases). The CDR3 runs to 15 residues. V was trimmed by 4 bases and J by 3 bases, leaving 13 bases between them. Germline loops: CDR1 LNHDA, CDR2 SQIVND (reference sequence).

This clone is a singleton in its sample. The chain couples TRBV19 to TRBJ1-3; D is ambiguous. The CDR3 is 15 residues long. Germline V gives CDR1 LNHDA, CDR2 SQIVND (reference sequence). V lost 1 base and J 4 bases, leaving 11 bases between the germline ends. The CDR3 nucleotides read TGTGCCAGTAGTATAGGGCTCACAGTAGGAAACACCATATATTTT. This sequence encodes CASSIGLTVGNTIYF.